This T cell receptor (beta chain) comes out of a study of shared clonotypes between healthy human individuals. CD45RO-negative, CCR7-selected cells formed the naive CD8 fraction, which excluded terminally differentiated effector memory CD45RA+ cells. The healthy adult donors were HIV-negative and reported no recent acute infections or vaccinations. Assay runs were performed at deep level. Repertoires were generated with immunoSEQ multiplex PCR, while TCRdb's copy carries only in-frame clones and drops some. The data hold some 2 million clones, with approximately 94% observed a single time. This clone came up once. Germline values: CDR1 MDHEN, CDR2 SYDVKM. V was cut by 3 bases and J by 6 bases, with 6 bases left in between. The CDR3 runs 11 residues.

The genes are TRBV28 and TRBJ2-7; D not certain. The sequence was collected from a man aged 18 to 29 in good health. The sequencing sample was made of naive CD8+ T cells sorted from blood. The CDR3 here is CASSLNLEQYF. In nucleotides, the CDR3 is TGTGCCAGCAGTTTGAATCTCGAGCAGTACTTC.